This note documents a single T cell receptor (beta chain) sequence. This entry is derived from a study of technical replicates of blood from a few donors. Measured with immunoSEQ multiplex PCR; TCRdb has only the in-frame clones, and not every one. The sample holds roughly 72,000 clones; about 96% are singletons and the top ten take roughly 0.35%. This CDR3 has 17 residues. Germline CDR1 is MGHRA and CDR2 is YSYEKL. Trimming took off 4 bases at V and 2 bases at J, with 18 bases between the two ends. The TCR comes from a human donor in good health. The sequencing sample was made of T cells isolated from PBMCs. The chain combines TRBV4-1 with TRBJ2-1; TRBD2 might be the D (6 bases). This CDR3 is CASSPGPSGLAYNEQFF. As DNA, the CDR3 is TGCGCCAGCAGCCCCGGACCAAGCGGGCTTGCCTACAATGAGCAGTTCTTC.